Listed below are T cell receptor beta chains from one sample, sequenced in a study of blood T cell repertoires in COVID-19. Measured with immunoSEQ multiplex PCR; TCRdb has only the in-frame clones, and not every one. The table records 70,000 to 100,000 clones, around 75% of them present only once. Sequenced sample: peripheral blood. The receptors were gathered from a woman in her forties or fifties with acute or convalescent COVID-19. Each CDR3 is given with its conserved first and last residue. D genes are given only for firm matches. Rows may omit the clone size; those that give it use once, few, many or a size class.

clone size	V gene	J gene	D gene	CDR3 protein	CDR3 DNA
.	TRBV4-1	TRBJ2-2	TRBD1	CASSQDWVGQGAGELFF	TGCGCCAGCAGCCAAGATTGGGTGGGCCAGGGGGCCGGGGAGCTGTTTTTT
.	TRBV7-8	TRBJ1-3	TRBD1	CASSLSRGQIAGNTIYF	TGTGCCAGCAGCTTAAGTAGGGGACAGATTGCCGGAAACACCATATATTTT
.	TRBV9	TRBJ2-7	.	CASSSRSPSDEQYF	TGTGCCAGCAGCTCCCGGAGTCCCTCGGACGAGCAGTACTTC
.	TRBV11-2	TRBJ2-7	.	CASASGYEQYF	TGTGCCAGCGCATCCGGCTACGAGCAGTACTTC
.	TRBV2	TRBJ2-5	.	CASTPGRETQYF	TGTGCCAGCACCCCAGGTCGAGAGACCCAGTACTTC
many	TRBV12-3/TRBV12-4	TRBJ2-7	.	CASSPDTSYEQYF	TGTGCCAGCAGCCCAGACACCTCCTACGAGCAGTACTTC
.	TRBV19	TRBJ1-2	.	CASSSTGGYTF	TGTGCCAGTAGTTCTACAGGGGGCTACACCTTC
once	TRBV30	TRBJ2-7	.	CACLGGSAYEQYF	TGTGCCTGTCTCGGGGGTAGCGCCTACGAGCAGTACTTC
once	TRBV6-2/TRBV6-3	TRBJ1-5	TRBD1	CASSPRLQGGNNQPQHF	TGTGCCAGCAGCCCCCGACTACAGGGGGGAAACAATCAGCCCCAGCATTTT
.	TRBV27	TRBJ1-1	.	CASSSFDRMNTEAFF	TGTGCCAGCAGTTCCTTCGACAGGATGAACACTGAAGCTTTCTTT
.	TRBV6-5	TRBJ1-4	.	CASSYDQVSGKLFF	TGTGCCAGCAGTTACGACCAGGTTTCAGGAAAACTGTTTTTT
once	TRBV27	TRBJ1-5	.	CASRPGPNQPQHF	TGTGCCAGCAGGCCAGGGCCCAATCAGCCCCAGCATTTT
.	TRBV4-1	TRBJ2-5	.	CASSQGGQSPYF	TGCGCCAGCAGCCAAGGGGGACAAAGCCCGTACTTC
.	TRBV5-6	TRBJ1-2	TRBD1	CASSFRTGMEGYTF	TGTGCCAGCAGCTTTCGGACAGGGATGGAGGGCTACACCTTC
.	TRBV27	TRBJ1-4	.	CASSFVTNEKLFF	TGTGCCAGCAGTTTCGTAACTAATGAAAAACTGTTTTTT